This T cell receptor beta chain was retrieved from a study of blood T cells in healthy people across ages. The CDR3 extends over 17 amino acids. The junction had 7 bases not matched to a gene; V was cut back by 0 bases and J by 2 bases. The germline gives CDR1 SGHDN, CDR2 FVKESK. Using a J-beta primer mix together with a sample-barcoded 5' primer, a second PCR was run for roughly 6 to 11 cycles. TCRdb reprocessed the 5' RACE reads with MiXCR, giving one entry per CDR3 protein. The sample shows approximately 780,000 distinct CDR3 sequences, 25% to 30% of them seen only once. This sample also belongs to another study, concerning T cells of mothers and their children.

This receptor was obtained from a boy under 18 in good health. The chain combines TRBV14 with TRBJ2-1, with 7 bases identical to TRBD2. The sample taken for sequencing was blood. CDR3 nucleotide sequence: TGTGCCAGCAGCCAAGATCCGGAAGCGGGACCCTACAATGAGCAGTTCTTC. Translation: CASSQDPEAGPYNEQFF.